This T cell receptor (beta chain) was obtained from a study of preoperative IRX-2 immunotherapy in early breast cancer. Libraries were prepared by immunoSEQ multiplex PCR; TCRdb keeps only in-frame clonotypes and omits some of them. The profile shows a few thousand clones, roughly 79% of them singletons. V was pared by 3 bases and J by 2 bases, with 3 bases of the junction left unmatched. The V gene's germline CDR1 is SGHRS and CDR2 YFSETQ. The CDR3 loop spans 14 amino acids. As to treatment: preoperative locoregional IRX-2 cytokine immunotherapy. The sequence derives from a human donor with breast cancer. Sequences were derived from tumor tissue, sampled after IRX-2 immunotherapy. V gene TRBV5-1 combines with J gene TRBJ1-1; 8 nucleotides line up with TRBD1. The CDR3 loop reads CASSSDRGNTEAFF. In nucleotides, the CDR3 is TGCGCCAGCAGCTCTGACAGGGGCAACACTGAAGCTTTCTTT.